A single TCR beta chain is shown here with its context. The sample is drawn from a study of graft-versus-host responses after intestinal transplantation. Study as a whole: Transplants were multivisceral, liver-intestinal, or isolated intestinal.

This CDR3 contains 15 residues. The V and J ends lost 5 bases and 9 bases respectively, with 23 bases between them. CDR1 is SEHNR and CDR2 is FQNEAQ in the germline V gene (reference sequence). The repertoire was sequenced with immunoSEQ multiplex PCR; TCRdb's copy has only in-frame clones and lacks some. The repertoire holds 11,000 to 15,000 clones, with approximately 33% as singletons. Regarding the study as a whole: GvH clones occurred in recipient marrow; some first appeared in ileum or blood.

Labeling with CFSE marked some 200,000 responder cells, which were plated with some 200,000 irradiated, violet-dye-labeled stimulator cells. The input for sequencing was alloreactive CD8+ T cells from a mixed lymphocyte reaction culture, taken before intestinal transplant. Subset denoted: CFSE-low proliferating T cells sorted from roughly 6-day pre-transplant mixed lymphocyte reaction (GvH or HvG direction). The chain joins TRBV7-9 to TRBJ2-7, with a possible D match to TRBD1 (6 bases). The sequence came from a human patient who received an intestinal transplant. CDR3 residues: CASSAGQTYTSGQYF. As DNA, the CDR3 is TGTGCCAGCAGCGCCGGACAGACCTACACAAGCGGGCAGTACTTC.